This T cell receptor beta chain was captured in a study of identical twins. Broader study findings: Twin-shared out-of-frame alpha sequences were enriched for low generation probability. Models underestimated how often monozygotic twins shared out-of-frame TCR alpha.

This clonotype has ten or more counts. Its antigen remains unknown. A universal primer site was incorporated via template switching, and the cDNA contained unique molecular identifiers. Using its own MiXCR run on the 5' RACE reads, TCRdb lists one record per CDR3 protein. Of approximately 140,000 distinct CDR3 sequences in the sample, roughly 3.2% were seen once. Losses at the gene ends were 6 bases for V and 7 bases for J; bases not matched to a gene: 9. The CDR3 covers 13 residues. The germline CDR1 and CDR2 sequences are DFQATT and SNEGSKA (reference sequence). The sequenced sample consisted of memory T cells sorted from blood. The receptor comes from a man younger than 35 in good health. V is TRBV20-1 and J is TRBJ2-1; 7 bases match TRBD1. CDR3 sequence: CSATSPTGNEQFF. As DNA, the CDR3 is TGCAGTGCCACAAGTCCGACAGGGAATGAGCAGTTCTTC.